This T cell receptor beta chain came from a study of T-cell reconstitution after alpha-beta-depleted transplantation in children. This CDR3 comprises 13 residues. Germline V gene data show CDR1 as SGHTA and CDR2 as FQGTGA. The V end was cut by 3 bases, the J end by 4 bases, with 7 bases between. This clonotype was seen at least ten times. Construction of the TCRbeta library involved unique molecular identifiers. Each CDR3 protein is one row after TCRdb ran MiXCR on the PCR reads. The sample shows some 830,000 distinct CDR3 sequences, roughly 15% of them seen only once. This receptor was obtained from a male patient aged 10 to 17 who had a stem cell transplant for acute lymphoblastic leukemia, so the T cells may come from the graft donor. This chain links TRBV7-3 with TRBJ2-1; D remains unclear. Sequencing used PBMCs, mostly from graft donor cells, obtained 360 days after TCRalphabeta/CD19-depleted stem cell transplant. The DNA for the CDR3 is TGTGCCAGCAGCTTCGGTCATTACAATGAGCAGTTCTTC. Translating it yields CASSFGHYNEQFF.